This TCR beta chain was sequenced during a study of vaccination and CD4 T cells after COVID-19. TCRdb re-analysed the PCR reads in MiXCR, keeping a single row per CDR3 protein. This table has fewer than 25,000 distinct CDR3 sequences, around 49% appearing once. In the case of this clonotype: A junction end diverges from the germline sequence, so it may reflect a read error.

This specimen consisted of CD4+ T cells from blood, obtained before SARS-CoV-2 vaccination. This sequence was found in a human donor who had recovered from COVID-19.

The CDR3 loop is CACSLREGETQYF. The CDR3 DNA is TGCGCCTGCAGCTTGCGGGAGGGGGAGACCCAGTACTTC. V and J are TRBV5-1 and TRBJ2-5, with TRBD2 matching over 9 bases. From germline, CDR1 is SGHRS and CDR2 YFSETQ. The CDR3 is 13 amino acids.